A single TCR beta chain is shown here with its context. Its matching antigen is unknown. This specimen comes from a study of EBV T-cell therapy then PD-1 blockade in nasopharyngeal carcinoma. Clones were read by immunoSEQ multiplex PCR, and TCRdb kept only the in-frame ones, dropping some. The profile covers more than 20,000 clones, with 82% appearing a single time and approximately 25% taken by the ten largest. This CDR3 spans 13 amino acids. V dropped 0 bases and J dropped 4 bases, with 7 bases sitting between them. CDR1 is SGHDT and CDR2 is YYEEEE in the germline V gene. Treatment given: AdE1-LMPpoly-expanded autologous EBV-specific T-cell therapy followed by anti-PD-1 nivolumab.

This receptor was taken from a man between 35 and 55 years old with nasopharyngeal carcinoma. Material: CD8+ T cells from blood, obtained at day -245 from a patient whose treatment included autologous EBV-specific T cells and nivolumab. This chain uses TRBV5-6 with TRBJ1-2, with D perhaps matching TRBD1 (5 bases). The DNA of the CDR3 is TGTGCCAGCAGCTTGGGAGGGGCCTATGGCTACACCTTC. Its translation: CASSLGGAYGYTF.